Each of the 8 T cell receptor beta chains below was sequenced from the same sample in a study of blood T cell repertoires in COVID-19. Assay: immunoSEQ multiplex PCR; the TCRdb copy retains only in-frame clones and omits some. This table has over 450,000 clones, 85% to 90% appearing once. Sequencing was performed on peripheral blood. Every receptor here comes from a man younger than 30 with COVID-19, enrolled during active disease.

The chain recombines TRBV7-8 with TRBJ2-3; maybe TRBD2 (6 bases). V was cut by 2 bases and J by 2 bases, with 11 bases left in between. CDR1 is SGHVS, CDR2 FQNEAQ, per germline. The CDR3 spans 15 residues. The CDR3 DNA reads TGTGCCAGCAGCTTATGGAGGGTTGCCACAGATACGCAGTATTTT. As protein: CASSLWRVATDTQYF.

The gene calls are TRBV7-9 and TRBJ1-4; tentative D call: TRBD1 (5 bases). The CDR3 sequence is 15 residues long. V shed 1 base and J shed 11 bases, with 17 bases lying between them. Germline V gene sequence: CDR1 SEHNR, CDR2 FQNEAQ (reference sequence). This chain's CDR3 is CASSLGGGTGEKLFF. The CDR3 nucleotides are TGTGCCAGCAGCTTAGGTGGAGGGACCGGGGAGAAACTGTTTTTT. Full variable domain (outside the CDR3, taken from reference TRBV7-9 and TRBJ1-4): DTGVSQNPRHKITKRGQNVTFRCDPISEHNRLYWYRQTLGQGPEFLTYFQNEAQLEKSRLLSDRFSAERPKGSFSTLEIQRTEQGDSAMYLCASSLGGGTGEKLFFGSGTQLSVL.

The genes are TRBV19 and TRBJ1-2; D may be TRBD1 (5 bases). Trimming took 5 bases from V and 4 from J, leaving 14 bases between them. In germline, CDR1 is LNHDA, CDR2 SQIVND (reference sequence). The CDR3 runs 14 residues. CDR3 in amino acids: CASSAGGTFYGYTF. The CDR3 DNA reads TGTGCCAGTAGTGCCGGAGGGACGTTCTATGGCTACACCTTC.

The rearrangement links TRBV6-6 to TRBJ2-1, with D possibly TRBD2 on 5 matching bases. V lost 6 bases and J lost 9, with 15 bases in between. The V gene's germline CDR1 is MNHNY and CDR2 SVGAGI (reference sequence). The length of the CDR3 is 13 residues. The CDR3 sequence: CASRPTSDSEQFF. In nucleotides, the CDR3 is TGTGCCAGCAGGCCAACTAGTGATAGTGAGCAGTTCTTC.

This chain connects TRBV7-6 to TRBJ2-1, with a weak D call TRBD2 (5 bases). V gave up 5 bases and J gave up 8 bases, with 13 bases separating them. Germline CDR1 and CDR2: SGHVS and FNYEAQ. The length of the CDR3 is 13 residues. CDR3 DNA sequence: TGTGCCAGCAGCGCCTGGACTGTCCATGAGCAGTTCTTC. Its protein product is CASSAWTVHEQFF.

The genes are TRBV20-1 and TRBJ2-5; D remains ambiguous. Germline loops: CDR1 DFQATT, CDR2 SNEGSKA (reference sequence). V was cut by 3 bases and J by 1 base, with 21 bases left in between. CDR3 length equals 17 residues. DNA of the CDR3: TGCAGTGCTAGTCCCTTGACTGTAGGCGGCCCCCAAGAGACCCAGTACTTC. Protein sequence: CSASPLTVGGPQETQYF.

The chain carries TRBV2 and TRBJ1-1; D gene uncertain. Trimming pared 0 bases from V and 0 bases from J, leaving 8 bases between. CDR1 and CDR2 from the germline V gene are SNHLY and FYNNEI. This CDR3 contains 15 residues. The CDR3 loop is CASSEALGVNTEAFF. CDR3 bases: TGTGCCAGCAGTGAAGCGCTCGGTGTGAACACTGAAGCTTTCTTT.

This chain uses TRBV3-1 (or the pseudogene TRBV3-2) with TRBJ2-7; no firm D call. Germline CDR1 LGHDT, CDR2 YNNKEL (reference sequence). V was trimmed by 0 bases and J by 6 bases, leaving 18 bases between them. This CDR3 has 16 amino acids. The CDR3 region is CASSQEEAFRPTEQYF. CDR3 sequence (DNA): TGTGCCAGCAGCCAAGAAGAGGCTTTCCGGCCTACCGAGCAGTACTTC.